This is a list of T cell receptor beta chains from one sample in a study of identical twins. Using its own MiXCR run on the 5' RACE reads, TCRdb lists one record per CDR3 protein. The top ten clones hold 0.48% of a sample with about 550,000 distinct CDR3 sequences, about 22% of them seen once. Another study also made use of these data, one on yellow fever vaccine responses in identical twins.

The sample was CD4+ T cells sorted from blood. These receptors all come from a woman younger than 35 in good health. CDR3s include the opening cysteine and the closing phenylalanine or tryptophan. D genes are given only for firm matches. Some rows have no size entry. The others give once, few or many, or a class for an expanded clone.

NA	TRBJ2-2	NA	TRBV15	CATSSDPWSTGELFF	TGTGCCACCAGCAGTGACCCCTGGAGCACCGGGGAGCTGTTTTTT
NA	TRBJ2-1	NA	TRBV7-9	CASSLAKGTSYNEQFF	TGTGCCAGCAGCTTAGCGAAGGGGACGTCCTACAATGAGCAGTTCTTC
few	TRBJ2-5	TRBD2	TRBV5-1	CASSLQYSGGTQETQYF	TGCGCCAGCAGCTTGCAATACAGCGGGGGAACACAAGAGACCCAGTACTTC
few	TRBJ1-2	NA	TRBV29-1	CSVDGDYGYTF	TGCAGCGTTGACGGGGACTATGGCTACACCTTC
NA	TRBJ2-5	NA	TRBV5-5	CASSAEGRVETQYF	TGTGCCAGCAGCGCGGAGGGCAGGGTAGAGACCCAGTACTTC
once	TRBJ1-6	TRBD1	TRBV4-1	CASSQVGRDRGSPLHF	TGCGCCAGCAGCCAAGTAGGACGGGACAGGGGTTCACCCCTCCACTTT
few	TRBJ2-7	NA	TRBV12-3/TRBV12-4	CASSLRGGIEQYF	TGTGCCAGCAGTTTGAGGGGTGGGATCGAGCAGTACTTC
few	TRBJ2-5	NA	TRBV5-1	CASSLSGPGQETQYF	TGCGCCAGCAGTTTATCGGGCCCGGGGCAAGAGACCCAGTACTTC
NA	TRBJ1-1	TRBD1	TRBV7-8	CASSLIPGQMNTEAFF	TGTGCCAGCAGCTTAATCCCGGGACAGATGAACACTGAAGCTTTCTTT
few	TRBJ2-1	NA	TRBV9	CASSKQVLLNEQFF	TGTGCCAGCAGCAAACAGGTTCTACTCAATGAGCAGTTCTTC
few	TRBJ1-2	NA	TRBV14	CASSQWGLYGYTF	TGTGCCAGCAGCCAATGGGGGCTCTATGGCTACACCTTC
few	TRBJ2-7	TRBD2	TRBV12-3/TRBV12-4	CASQGLAGDYYEQYF	TGTGCCAGCCAGGGACTAGCGGGAGATTACTACGAGCAGTACTTC
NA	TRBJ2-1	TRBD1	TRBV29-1	CSAPGPGTANNEQFF	TGCAGCGCCCCGGGTCCCGGGACAGCGAACAATGAGCAGTTCTTC
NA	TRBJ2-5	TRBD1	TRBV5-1	CASSLTGVTLQETQYF	TGCGCCAGCAGCTTAACAGGGGTTACTCTCCAAGAGACCCAGTACTTC
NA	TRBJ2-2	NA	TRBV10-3	CAISEWNTGELFF	TGTGCCATCAGTGAGTGGAACACCGGGGAGCTGTTTTTT
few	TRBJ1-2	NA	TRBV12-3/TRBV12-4	CASSPYFYGYTF	TGTGCCAGCAGTCCTTACTTCTATGGCTACACCTTC
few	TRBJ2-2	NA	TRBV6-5	CASSYLGGTGELFF	TGTGCCAGCAGCTACCTCGGGGGAACCGGGGAGCTGTTTTTT
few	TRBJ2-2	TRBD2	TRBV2	CASRTTSGNTGELFF	TGTGCCAGCAGAACTACTAGCGGGAACACCGGGGAGCTGTTTTTT
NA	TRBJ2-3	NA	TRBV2	CASSENRVLTDTQYF	TGTGCCAGCAGTGAAAACAGGGTTCTTACAGATACGCAGTATTTT
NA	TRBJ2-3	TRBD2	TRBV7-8	CASSFLGLAETTDTQYF	TGTGCCAGCAGCTTTCTGGGACTAGCGGAGACCACAGATACGCAGTATTTT
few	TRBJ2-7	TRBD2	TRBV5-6	CASSLLGLAELGDEQYF	TGTGCCAGCAGCTTGTTGGGACTAGCGGAGCTCGGCGACGAGCAGTACTTC
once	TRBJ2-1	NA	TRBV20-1	CSARDSGLQREQFF	TGCAGTGCTAGAGATTCGGGTTTGCAACGTGAGCAGTTCTTC
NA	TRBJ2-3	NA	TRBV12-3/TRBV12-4	CAGMRTAYSTDTQYF	TGTGCCGGCATGAGGACAGCCTACAGCACAGATACGCAGTATTTT
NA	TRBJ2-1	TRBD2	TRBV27	CASRLISGIKQFF	TGTGCCAGCAGGCTCATTAGCGGGATTAAGCAGTTCTTC
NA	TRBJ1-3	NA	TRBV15	CATSRAGGGTGNTIYF	TGTGCCACCAGCAGAGCCGGCGGGGGAACTGGAAACACCATATATTTT
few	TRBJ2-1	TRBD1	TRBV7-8	CASSSDRGSYNEQFF	TGTGCCAGCAGCTCCGACAGGGGGTCCTACAATGAGCAGTTCTTC
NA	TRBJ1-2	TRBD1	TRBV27	CASRDSSYGYTF	TGTGCCAGCCGGGACAGCAGCTATGGCTACACCTTC
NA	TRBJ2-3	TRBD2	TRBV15	CATSRLGTSGDTQYF	TGTGCCACCAGCAGACTCGGGACTAGCGGAGATACGCAGTATTTT
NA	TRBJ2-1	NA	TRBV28	CASSPGLRRGIPSYNEQFF	TGTGCCAGCAGTCCCGGACTTCGACGGGGGATCCCCTCCTACAATGAGCAGTTCTTC
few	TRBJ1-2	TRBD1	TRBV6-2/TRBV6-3	CASSRSGTAYGYTF	TGTGCCAGCAGCCGATCCGGGACAGCGTATGGCTACACCTTC
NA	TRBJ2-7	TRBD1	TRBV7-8	CASSTRMDRGNEQYF	TGTGCCAGCAGCACCCGGATGGACAGGGGTAACGAGCAGTACTTC
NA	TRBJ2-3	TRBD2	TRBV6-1	CATFPGGGRALDTQYF	TGTGCCACCTTCCCGGGCGGCGGGAGGGCCCTCGATACGCAGTATTTT
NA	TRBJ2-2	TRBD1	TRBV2	CASTSDRGHGGELFF	TGTGCCAGCACTTCGGACAGGGGGCATGGCGGGGAGCTGTTTTTT
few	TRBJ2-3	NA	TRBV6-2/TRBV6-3	CASGDTQYF	TGTGCCAGCGGGGATACGCAGTATTTT
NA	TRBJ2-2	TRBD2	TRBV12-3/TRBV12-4	CASSFRAGAGELFF	TGTGCCAGCAGTTTCCGCGCGGGGGCCGGGGAGCTGTTTTTT
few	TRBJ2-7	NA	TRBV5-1	CASSFGETYEQYF	TGCGCCAGCAGCTTCGGGGAAACCTACGAGCAGTACTTC
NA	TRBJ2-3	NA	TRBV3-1	CASSLIGGRTDTQYF	TGTGCCAGCAGCCTAATCGGCGGGCGCACAGATACGCAGTATTTT
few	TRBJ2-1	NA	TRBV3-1	CASSQTSGGREQFF	TGTGCCAGCAGCCAAACCTCGGGGGGCCGTGAGCAGTTCTTC
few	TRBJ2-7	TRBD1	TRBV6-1	CASSQLTGGREYEQYF	TGTGCCAGCAGTCAATTGACAGGGGGCCGGGAGTACGAGCAGTACTTC
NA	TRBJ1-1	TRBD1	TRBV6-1	CASSEYDRANTEAFF	TGTGCCAGCAGTGAATACGACAGGGCGAACACTGAAGCTTTCTTT
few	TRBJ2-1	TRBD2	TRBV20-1	CSVGVSGGWMQFF	TGCAGTGTTGGGGTCAGCGGGGGATGGATGCAGTTCTTC
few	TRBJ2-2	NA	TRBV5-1	CASSLVGGTLTGELFF	TGCGCCAGCAGCTTGGTGGGCGGGACCCTCACCGGGGAGCTGTTTTTT
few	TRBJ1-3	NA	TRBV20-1	CSAATGSSGNTIYF	TGCAGTGCGGCCACAGGGAGCTCTGGAAACACCATATATTTT
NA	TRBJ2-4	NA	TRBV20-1	CSARDGEAKNIQYF	TGCAGTGCTAGAGATGGAGAAGCCAAAAACATTCAGTACTTC
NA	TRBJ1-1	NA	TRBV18	CASSPVLTDKNTEAFF	TGTGCCAGCTCACCAGTTTTGACGGACAAGAACACTGAAGCTTTCTTT
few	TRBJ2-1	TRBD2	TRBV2	CASKGTSGYNEQFF	TGTGCCAGCAAGGGGACTAGCGGTTACAATGAGCAGTTCTTC
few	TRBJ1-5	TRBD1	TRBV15	CATSRVGLTGQPQHF	TGTGCCACCAGCAGAGTCGGGTTGACAGGGCAGCCCCAGCATTTT
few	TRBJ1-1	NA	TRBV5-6	CASSFIRLNTEAFF	TGTGCCAGCAGCTTTATCAGATTGAACACTGAAGCTTTCTTT
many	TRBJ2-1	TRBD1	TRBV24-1	CATSDPPGQGVDNEQFF	TGTGCCACCAGTGACCCCCCCGGACAGGGGGTAGACAATGAGCAGTTCTTC
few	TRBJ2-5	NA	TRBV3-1	CASSQVAVQETQYF	TGTGCCAGCAGCCAAGTCGCCGTACAGGAGACCCAGTACTTC
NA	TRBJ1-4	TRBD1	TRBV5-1	CASSPRQGGSNEKLFF	TGCGCCAGCAGCCCGCGACAGGGTGGGTCTAATGAAAAACTGTTTTTT
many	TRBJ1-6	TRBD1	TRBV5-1	CASSLTGTGVWNSPLHF	TGCGCCAGCAGCTTAACCGGGACAGGGGTGTGGAATTCACCCCTCCACTTT
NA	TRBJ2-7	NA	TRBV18	CASSPQELQSEQYF	TGTGCCAGCTCACCACAGGAGTTACAGAGCGAGCAGTACTTC
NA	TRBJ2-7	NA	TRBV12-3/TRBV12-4	CASSTGSTVYEQYF	TGTGCCAGCAGTACAGGGAGTACCGTCTACGAGCAGTACTTC
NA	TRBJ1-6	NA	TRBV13	CASSLGHTNNSPLHF	TGTGCCAGCAGCTTAGGTCATACTAATAATTCACCCCTCCACTTT
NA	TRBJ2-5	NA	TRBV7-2	CASSSTLEQETQYF	TGTGCCAGCAGCTCAACTCTAGAACAAGAGACCCAGTACTTC
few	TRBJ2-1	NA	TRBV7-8	CASSLANYNEQFF	TGTGCCAGCAGCTTAGCGAACTACAATGAGCAGTTCTTC
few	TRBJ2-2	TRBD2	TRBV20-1	CSARVSSGSGELFF	TGCAGTGCTAGAGTGTCTAGCGGGTCCGGGGAGCTGTTTTTT
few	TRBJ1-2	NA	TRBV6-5	CASSYSDEYGYTF	TGTGCCAGCAGTTACTCGGACGAATATGGCTACACCTTC